One and the same sample provided the 25 T cell receptor beta chains below, sequenced in a study of T cell repertoires in cytomegalovirus infection. Their antigens remain unidentified. TCRdb processed the reads anew with MiXCR; each CDR3 protein has one entry. The sample carries a few hundred thousand distinct CDR3 sequences, under 45% recorded once. The sequenced sample was cultured PBMCs, obtained from culture after CMV antigen stimulation. These receptor sequences come from a human donor in good health (CMV status not recorded). Some clones in this sample may be carry-over from other donors' samples.

The chain uses TRBV11-3 and TRBJ2-3; 8 positions agree with TRBD2. The CDR3 consists of 15 residues. Germline V gene sequence: CDR1 SGHNT, CDR2 YENEEA. Unmatched junction bases numbered 4, after V lost 0 bases and J lost 5 bases. The CDR3 sequence: CASSLEGLGEDTQYF. CDR3 bases: TGTGCCAGCAGCTTAGAGGGACTAGGAGAAGATACGCAGTATTTT.

This clonotype has more than one count but fewer than ten. The chain is built from TRBV5-1 and TRBJ2-3; D is undetermined. The ends were cut back, 0 bases at V and 2 bases at J, with 10 bases in the middle. CDR1 is SGHRS, CDR2 YFSETQ, per germline. This CDR3 is built from 15 residues. In DNA, the CDR3 is TGCGCCAGCAGCTTGGAATCCCTGTACACAGATACGCAGTATTTT. Translated, it gives CASSLESLYTDTQYF.

This clonotype was counted many times. The chain has TRBV7-2 and TRBJ1-5, with 8 nucleotides matching TRBD1. The CDR3 has 15 amino acids. The V gene's germline CDR1 is SGHTA and CDR2 FQGNSA. The ends lost 5 bases at V and 5 bases at J; junction bases unmatched: 8. The CDR3 coding sequence is TGTGCCAGCAGCCTAGTAGGACAGGGCCATCAGCCCCAGCATTTT. As protein: CASSLVGQGHQPQHF.

This clonotype has more than one count but fewer than ten. This sequence joins TRBV7-2 and TRBJ2-7; D possibly corresponds to TRBD1 (5 bases). CDR3 length: 15 amino acids. V was clipped by 1 base and J by 1 base, with 11 bases between them. Germline CDR1 is SGHTA and CDR2 is FQGNSA. In DNA, the CDR3 is TGTGCCAGCAGCTTAGACCCAGGGCCTTCCTACGAGCAGTACTTC. Protein: CASSLDPGPSYEQYF.

J is TRBJ1-1 and V is TRBV11-3; D perhaps matches TRBD1 (5 bases). V dropped 5 bases and J dropped 4 bases, with 14 bases sitting between them. Germline loops: CDR1 SGHNT, CDR2 YENEEA. This CDR3 comprises 14 residues. The CDR3 region is CASSPRGGITEAFF. In DNA, the CDR3 is TGTGCCAGCAGCCCGCGGGGGGGTATCACTGAAGCTTTCTTT.

The CDR3 DNA follows: TGCGCCAGCAGCCAAAGCTTGGGGGATGAAGCTTTCTTT. Translation gives CASSQSLGDEAFF. The chain carries TRBV4-1 and TRBJ1-1; the D gene is possibly TRBD1 (5 bases). V lost 2 bases and J lost 7, with 11 bases in between. CDR3 size: 13 residues. CDR1 MGHRA and CDR2 YSYEKL come from the germline V gene.

This clonotype was seen at least ten times. V and J are TRBV7-8 and TRBJ2-7; 11 nucleotides line up with TRBD2. There are 17 residues in the CDR3. Looked up from germline, CDR1 is SGHVS and CDR2 is FQNEAQ. V lost 4 bases, J lost 0 bases, and 8 bases stayed unmatched. In DNA form, the CDR3 reads TGTGCCAGCAGCTCACCCGGGACTAGCGGAAGCTCCTACGAGCAGTACTTC. It encodes CASSSPGTSGSSYEQYF.

This clonotype came up a few times. The chain uses TRBV7-2 and TRBJ1-1; D remains unclear. The length of the CDR3 is 13 residues. Looked up from germline, CDR1 is SGHTA and CDR2 is FQGNSA. V dropped 6 bases and J dropped 3 bases, with 11 bases sitting between them. The CDR3 DNA reads TGTGCCAGCAGTCCCGAGGTTGACACTGAAGCTTTCTTT. This encodes CASSPEVDTEAFF.

This clonotype was counted a few times. The genes are TRBV6-5 and TRBJ2-2; TRBD2 aligns across 12 bases. Germline V gene data show CDR1 as MNHEY and CDR2 as SVGAGI. The CDR3 extends over 17 amino acids. Unmatched junction bases numbered 2, after V lost 1 base and J lost 2 bases. CDR3 region: CASSYWTSGTNTGELFF. The DNA of the CDR3 is TGTGCCAGCAGTTACTGGACTAGCGGGACCAACACCGGGGAGCTGTTTTTT.

This clonotype was observed a few times. The genes are TRBV7-2 and TRBJ2-1; the D gene is possibly TRBD2 (5 bases). The length of the CDR3 is 16 residues. The germline V gene encodes CDR1 SGHTA and CDR2 FQGNSA. V gave up 0 bases and J gave up 2 bases, with 11 bases separating them. The CDR3 nucleotides read TGTGCCAGCAGCTTAGCAGGGATAGCGCCCTACAATGAGCAGTTCTTC. Protein product: CASSLAGIAPYNEQFF.

This clonotype was counted ten times or more. The chain employs TRBV7-2 and TRBJ2-5; D remains ambiguous. V was cut by 2 bases and J by 2 bases, with 9 bases left in between. CDR3 size: 14 residues. From germline, CDR1 is SGHTA and CDR2 FQGNSA. The CDR3 protein is CASSLMGMQETQYF. For the CDR3, the DNA is TGTGCCAGCAGCTTAATGGGGATGCAAGAGACCCAGTACTTC.

This clonotype was seen more than once but under ten times. V is TRBV20-1 and J is TRBJ2-5; the match to TRBD1 covers 7 bases. The V segment lost 8 bases and the J segment 0 bases; nucleotides outside the gene matches: 9. CDR1 and CDR2 from the germline V gene are DFQATT and SNEGSKA (reference sequence). The CDR3 sequence is 14 residues long. In DNA, the CDR3 is TGCAGTCCTAAGGACAGGATAAACCAAGAGACCCAGTACTTC. Translating gives CSPKDRINQETQYF.

This clonotype was seen at least ten times. The chain couples TRBV4-1 to TRBJ2-2, with D possibly called TRBD1 or TRBD2 (5 bases each). V was trimmed by 3 bases and J by 4 bases, leaving 15 bases between them. CDR1 MGHRA and CDR2 YSYEKL come from the germline V gene. This CDR3 spans 16 amino acids. CDR3 DNA sequence: TGCGCCAGCAGCCAGTGGGTGGCAGGGAGCACCGGGGAGCTGTTTTTT. Amino acids: CASSQWVAGSTGELFF.

This clonotype was found a few times. The V gene is TRBV27, the J gene TRBJ1-2; D might be TRBD1 (6 bases). Trimming pared 0 bases from V and 7 bases from J, leaving 9 bases between. Germline V lookup: CDR1 MNHEY, CDR2 SMNVEV (reference sequence). CDR3 length: 13 residues. The CDR3 reads CASSLSNRAGYTF. For the CDR3, the DNA is TGTGCCAGCAGTTTATCGAACAGGGCTGGCTACACCTTC.

This chain uses TRBV7-9 with TRBJ1-5; TRBD1 matches at 9 bases. CDR3 length: 16 residues. The V and J ends lost 2 bases and 6 bases, in that order; junction bases with no gene match: 8. The V gene's germline CDR1 is SEHNR and CDR2 FQNEAQ (reference sequence). The CDR3 coding sequence is TGTGCCAGCAGCTTATCCGGGACAGGGTTCGGTCAGCCCCAGCATTTT. It encodes CASSLSGTGFGQPQHF.

The chain combines TRBV19 with TRBJ2-1; perhaps TRBD2 as D (5 bases). V lost 10 bases and J lost 5, with 12 bases in between. The germline V gene has CDR1 LNHDA and CDR2 SQIVND (reference sequence). The CDR3 spans 12 residues. This chain's CDR3 is CATLFGDNEQFF. The CDR3 DNA follows: TGTGCCACCCTGTTCGGGGACAATGAGCAGTTCTTC.

The J gene is TRBJ1-4, the V gene TRBV27, with 7 bases fitting TRBD1. Looked up from germline, CDR1 is MNHEY and CDR2 is SMNVEV (reference sequence). The CDR3 consists of 15 residues. V was clipped by 5 bases and J by 5 bases; unmatched bases: 8. CDR3 loop: CASSRQGFLNEKLFF. CDR3 in DNA: TGTGCCAGCAGTAGACAGGGATTCCTCAATGAAAAACTGTTTTTT.

This chain links TRBV20-1 with TRBJ2-3, with a tentative D call TRBD1 (6 bases). CDR3 size: 13 residues. The germline gives CDR1 DFQATT, CDR2 SNEGSKA (reference sequence). V was cut by 5 bases and J by 2 bases, with 11 bases left in between. CDR3 DNA: TGCAGTGCTCCTCAGGGGACCACAGATACGCAGTATTTT. Its protein product is CSAPQGTTDTQYF.

The chain combines TRBV7-8 with TRBJ2-5, with D perhaps given as TRBD1 or TRBD2 (5 bases each). Germline CDR1 and CDR2: SGHVS and FQNEAQ. CDR3 length equals 14 residues. V was trimmed by 5 bases and J by 4 bases, leaving 14 bases between them. In nucleotides, the CDR3 is TGTGCCAGCAGCACTTCCGGGACGGCAGAGACCCAGTACTTC. Protein product: CASSTSGTAETQYF.

J is TRBJ2-5 and V is TRBV7-6, with D tentatively TRBD1 (5 bases). Germline-derived CDR1 and CDR2 are SGHVS and FNYEAQ. The CDR3 contains 16 residues. The germline V and J ends were trimmed by 5 bases and 4 bases, with 20 bases remaining between them. For the CDR3, the DNA is TGTGCCAGCAGCGAACGCTACAGGAAACGGGTAGAGACCCAGTACTTC. Translating gives CASSERYRKRVETQYF.

The chain has TRBV2 and TRBJ1-3; D remains unclear. Germline V gives CDR1 SNHLY, CDR2 FYNNEI. The CDR3 length is 12 residues. The V end was cut by 7 bases, the J end by 5 bases, with 9 bases between. The CDR3 coding sequence is TGTGCCAGCATCGGGGATAGAAACACCATATATTTT. Translating gives CASIGDRNTIYF.

The chain employs TRBV2 and TRBJ2-7; possible D gene TRBD1, 5 bases. Germline CDR1 reads SNHLY; CDR2 reads FYNNEI. There are 13 residues in the CDR3. V lost 6 bases and J lost 6, with 15 bases in between. CDR3 nucleotides: TGTGCCAGCAGCCTAGGGGTAGGGGTCGAGCAGTACTTC. Its protein product is CASSLGVGVEQYF.

The V and J genes are TRBV27 and TRBJ1-1; D might be TRBD1 (6 bases). The CDR3 is made up of 14 amino acids. Germline assignment: CDR1 MNHEY and CDR2 SMNVEV (reference sequence). The germline V and J ends were trimmed by 6 bases and 5 bases, with 16 bases remaining between them. The CDR3 DNA reads as TGTGCCAGCAGCGTGGGGGGCGGAAATACTGAAGCTTTCTTT. It encodes CASSVGGGNTEAFF.

The V call is TRBV4-3, the J call TRBJ2-1; either TRBD1 or TRBD2 may fit D (5 bases each). V dropped 4 bases and J dropped 5 bases, with 15 bases sitting between them. CDR1 is LGHNA and CDR2 is YSLEER in the germline V gene. The CDR3 loop spans 15 amino acids. As DNA, the CDR3 is TGCGCCAGCAGCCGCTTAGCTGGGACGAACAATGAGCAGTTCTTC. Translated, it gives CASSRLAGTNNEQFF.

V usage is TRBV7-2 and J usage is TRBJ1-2, with D unresolved. CDR3 length: 13 amino acids. V was shortened by 2 bases and J by 1 base, with 5 bases between the two germline ends. Germline CDR1 SGHTA, CDR2 FQGNSA. This CDR3 is CASSLRVNYGYTF. DNA of the CDR3: TGTGCCAGCAGCTTAAGGGTTAACTATGGCTACACCTTC.